One and the same sample provided the 20 T cell receptor beta chains below, sequenced in a study of blood T cell repertoires in COVID-19 (TCRdb year 2020). The library was prepared using the immunoSEQ multiplex PCR assay. TCRdb mirrors the immuneACCESS table, restricted to in-frame sequences. Some clones are absent from its copies; in checked studies, under half trace to an unresolved V gene, and the reason for the others is unknown. This sample holds about 160,000 clones; roughly 78% were observed only once. Around 8.1% of the sample is in the top ten clones. Sequenced sample: peripheral blood. These receptors all come from a woman aged 60-70 years with COVID-19, enrolled during active disease.

This chain links TRBV2 with TRBJ1-2; D unresolved. Looked up from germline, CDR1 is SNHLY and CDR2 is FYNNEI. This CDR3 is 13 amino acids long. V was pared by 8 bases and J by 1 base, with 11 bases between. CDR3 sequence: CASSWPSNYGYTF. The CDR3 region has the DNA TGTGCCAGCTCCTGGCCCAGTAACTATGGCTACACCTTC.

V usage is TRBV20-1 and J usage is TRBJ1-1; D is unclear. Germline V lookup: CDR1 DFQATT, CDR2 SNEGSKA (reference sequence). This CDR3 has 11 residues. The ends were cut back, 1 base at V and 8 bases at J, with 8 bases in the middle. This chain's CDR3 is CSARAGGEAFF. CDR3 in DNA: TGCAGTGCTAGAGCGGGAGGGGAAGCTTTCTTT.

In DNA form, the CDR3 reads TGTGCCAGCAGTTCCCAATGGACTAGCGGGGGCGGCACTAGCACAGATACGCAGTATTTT. Its protein product is CASSSQWTSGGGTSTDTQYF. This chain joins TRBV6-2 or TRBV6-3 and TRBJ2-3; 13 bases map to TRBD2. CDR3 length: 20 residues. Per germline, CDR1 MNHEY and CDR2 SVGEGT. V lost 4 bases to trimming and J lost 0 bases; unmatched junction nucleotides: 13.

This clone came up many times. The chain uses TRBV4-1 and TRBJ2-5; 12 bases line up with TRBD2. The CDR3 sequence is 16 residues long. V was pared by 0 bases and J by 5 bases, with 4 bases of the junction left unmatched. The germline V gene has CDR1 MGHRA and CDR2 YSYEKL. This chain's CDR3 is CASSQELAGGLETQYF. DNA for the CDR3: TGCGCCAGCAGCCAAGAGCTAGCGGGGGGGCTGGAGACCCAGTACTTC.

This clone was observed a handful of times. The rearrangement uses TRBV10-3 and TRBJ2-5; TRBD2 matches at 15 bases. V gave up 3 bases and J gave up 5 bases; unmatched junction bases: 4. Germline assignment: CDR1 ENHRY and CDR2 SYGVKD. The CDR3 loop spans 16 amino acids. CDR3 nucleotide sequence: TGTGCCATCAGTGACTGGACTAGCGGGGGGGCGGAGACCCAGTACTTC. It yields the protein CAISDWTSGGAETQYF.

There are a few counts of this clone. The J gene is TRBJ1-1, the V gene TRBV5-4, with D perhaps TRBD1 (6 bases). V lost 1 base, J lost 3 bases, and 10 bases lay in between. Germline loops: CDR1 SGHNT, CDR2 YYREEE (reference sequence). The CDR3 consists of 14 residues. The CDR3 protein is CASSLPRQDTEAFF. As DNA, the CDR3 is TGTGCCAGCAGCTTGCCACGACAGGACACTGAAGCTTTCTTT.

V and J are TRBV21-1 and TRBJ2-1; the DNA was not compared with TRBD1, the D call given in the table. TRBV21-1 is listed as a pseudogene. This CDR3 has 16 residues. The CDR3 DNA reads as TGTGCCAGCAGCAAAGGGGACAGGGGGCTTTACAATGAGCAGTTCTTC. It is translated as CASSKGDRGLYNEQFF.

A few counts support this clone. The V gene is TRBV7-9, the J gene TRBJ2-5; 8 nucleotides agree with TRBD1. The V and J ends lost 5 bases and 4 bases, in that order; junction bases with no gene match: 6. Germline V gene lookup returns CDR1 SEHNR and CDR2 FQNEAQ (reference sequence). This CDR3 has 14 amino acids. In DNA, the CDR3 is TGTGCCAGCAGCCGTGGACAGGGAGGAGAGACCCAGTACTTC. Translated: CASSRGQGGETQYF.

CDR3: CASSLTSGFYNEQFF. DNA for the CDR3: TGTGCCAGCAGCTTAACTAGCGGGTTCTACAATGAGCAGTTCTTC. This chain uses TRBV7-2 with TRBJ2-1, with 9 bases aligning to TRBD2. Germline CDR1 SGHTA, CDR2 FQGNSA. Trimming at V came to 2 bases and at J to 3 bases, leaving 2 bases not matched to a gene. This CDR3 contains 15 residues.

This clone was observed a single time. The V and J genes are TRBV5-8 and TRBJ1-5, with 9 nucleotides matching TRBD1. With V trimmed by 4 bases and J by 2 bases, 10 bases remained unmatched. The germline V gene has CDR1 SGHTS and CDR2 YDEGEE. The CDR3 has 17 residues. The CDR3 bases are TGTGCCAGCAGCCGTCGGACAGGGGTTCAGGGCAATCAGCCCCAGCATTTT. It codes for CASSRRTGVQGNQPQHF. Full variable domain (rest looked up from reference TRBV5-8 and TRBJ1-5): EAGVTQSPTHLIKTRGQQATLRCSPISGHTSVYWYQQALGLGLQFLLWYDEGEERNRGNFPPRFSGRQFPNYSSELNVNALELEDSALYLCASSRRTGVQGNQPQHFGDGTRLSIL.

This clone appeared a few times. This chain connects TRBV5-6 to TRBJ1-6; D is perhaps TRBD1 (6 bases). The CDR3 is 13 residues long. Germline V gene lookup returns CDR1 SGHDT and CDR2 YYEEEE. Trimming stripped 4 bases from V and 10 bases from J, with 12 bases between. This chain's CDR3 is CASSETGKSPLHF. The DNA of the CDR3 is TGTGCCAGCAGCGAAACAGGGAAATCACCCCTCCACTTT.

The rearrangement uses TRBV18 and TRBJ2-1; weak D call: TRBD1 (6 bases). Germline CDR1 and CDR2: KGHSH and LQKENI. With 3 bases removed from V and 7 bases from J, the gap between germline ends came to 7 bases. The CDR3 runs to 12 residues. CDR3 amino acids: CASSPGTNEQFF. The CDR3 DNA follows: TGTGCCAGCTCACCCGGGACAAATGAGCAGTTCTTC.

The J gene is TRBJ2-7, the V gene TRBV6-5, with a weak D call TRBD2 (6 bases). The CDR3 runs 15 residues. V shed 0 bases and J shed 3 bases, with 12 bases lying between them. Germline V lookup: CDR1 MNHEY, CDR2 SVGAGI. In nucleotides, the CDR3 is TGTGCCAGCAGTTACTCGACGCGGGGCGGCTACGAGCAGTACTTC. Translating gives CASSYSTRGGYEQYF.

Worth noting for this clone: This sample also contains other DNA sequences that code for the same CDR3. The V and J genes are TRBV5-1 and TRBJ2-1; 10 bases map to TRBD2. The germline gives CDR1 SGHRS, CDR2 YFSETQ. The CDR3 extends over 14 amino acids. The V and J ends lost 3 bases and 3 bases, in that order; junction bases with no gene match: 0. Here the CDR3 DNA reads TGCGCCAGCAGCTCTAGCGGGGGCTACAATGAGCAGTTCTTC. It translates to CASSSSGGYNEQFF.

This chain's CDR3 is CASSPRGIAGGNTGELFF. The CDR3 DNA follows: TGTGCCAGCAGCCCTAGGGGCATAGCGGGAGGGAACACCGGGGAGCTGTTTTTT. This chain connects TRBV4-2 to TRBJ2-2; 10 bases agree with TRBD2. The CDR3 runs to 18 residues. Per the germline V gene, CDR1 is LGHNA and CDR2 is YNFKEQ. V shed 4 bases and J 1 base; nucleotides not matched to a gene: 9.

This clone occurred a few times. DNA of the CDR3: TGTGCCAGCAGCTTAATACCAGGGTCTTCCAATGAAAAACTGTTTTTT. Translating it yields CASSLIPGSSNEKLFF. This chain connects TRBV7-8 to TRBJ1-4; possibly TRBD1 for D (5 bases). The V and J ends lost 2 bases and 5 bases respectively, with 15 bases between them. The CDR3 extends over 16 amino acids. CDR1 and CDR2 (germline): SGHVS, FQNEAQ.

This rearrangement joins TRBV6-5 to TRBJ1-1, with 7 bases fitting TRBD1. Germline CDR1 MNHEY, CDR2 SVGAGI. The CDR3 is made up of 15 amino acids. V lost 6 bases, J lost 1 base, and 8 bases stayed unmatched. Here the CDR3 reads CASSLHRQGNTEAFF. In DNA, the CDR3 is TGTGCCAGCAGCCTTCATCGACAGGGGAACACTGAAGCTTTCTTT.

This clone has just a few counts. The genes are TRBV6-2 or TRBV6-3 and TRBJ2-3; maybe TRBD2 (7 bases). Per the germline V gene, CDR1 is MNHEY and CDR2 is SVGEGT. The CDR3 consists of 13 residues. V dropped 5 bases and J dropped 5 bases, with 11 bases sitting between them. The DNA for the CDR3 is TGTGCCAGCAGTCCAAGGGGGGGAGATACGCAGTATTTT. Amino acids: CASSPRGGDTQYF.

The gene calls are TRBV11-2 and TRBJ1-4; D not certain. This CDR3 comprises 14 residues. Germline CDR1 and CDR2: SGHAT and FQNNGV. Deletions cut 5 bases from V and 0 bases from J, with 7 bases between. The CDR3 here is CASSRRATNEKLFF. CDR3 DNA: TGTGCCAGCAGCCGACGGGCAACTAATGAAAAACTGTTTTTT.

V usage is TRBV12-1 and J usage is TRBJ2-1; the table's D call TRBD2 went unverified against the DNA. TRBV12-1 is flagged as a pseudogene. This CDR3 comprises 11 residues. This chain's CDR3 is CANSRYNEQFF. The CDR3 coding sequence is TGTGCCAACAGCCGGTACAATGAGCAGTTCTTC.